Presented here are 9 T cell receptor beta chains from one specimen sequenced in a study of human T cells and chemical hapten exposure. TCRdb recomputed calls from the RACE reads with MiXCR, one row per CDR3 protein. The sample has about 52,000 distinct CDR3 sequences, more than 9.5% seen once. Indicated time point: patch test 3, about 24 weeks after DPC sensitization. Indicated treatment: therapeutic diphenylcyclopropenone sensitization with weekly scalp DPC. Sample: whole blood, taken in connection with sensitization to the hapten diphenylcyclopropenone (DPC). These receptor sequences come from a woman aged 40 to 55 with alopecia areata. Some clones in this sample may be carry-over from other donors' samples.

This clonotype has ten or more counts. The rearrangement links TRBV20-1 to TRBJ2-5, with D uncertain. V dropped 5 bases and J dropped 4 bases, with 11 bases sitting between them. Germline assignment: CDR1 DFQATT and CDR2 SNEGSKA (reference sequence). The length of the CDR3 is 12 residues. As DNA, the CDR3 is TGCAGTGCTGGGCCAAGGATAGAGACCCAGTACTTC. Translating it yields CSAGPRIETQYF.

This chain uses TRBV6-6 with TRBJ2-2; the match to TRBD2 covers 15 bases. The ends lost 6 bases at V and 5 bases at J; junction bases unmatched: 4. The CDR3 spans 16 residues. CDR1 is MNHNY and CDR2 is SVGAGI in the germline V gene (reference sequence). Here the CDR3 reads CASSPGLAGGTGELFF. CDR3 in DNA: TGTGCCAGCAGCCCGGGACTAGCGGGGGGTACCGGGGAGCTGTTTTTT.

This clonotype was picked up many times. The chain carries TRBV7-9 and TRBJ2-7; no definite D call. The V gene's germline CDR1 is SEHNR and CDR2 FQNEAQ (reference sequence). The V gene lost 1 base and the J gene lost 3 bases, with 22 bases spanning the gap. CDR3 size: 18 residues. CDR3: CASSLGLQKTERDYEQYF. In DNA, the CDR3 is TGTGCCAGCAGCTTAGGTTTACAGAAGACCGAAAGGGACTACGAGCAGTACTTC. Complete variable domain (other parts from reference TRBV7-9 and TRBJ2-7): DTGVSQNPRHKITKRGQNVTFRCDPISEHNRLYWYRQTLGQGPEFLTYFQNEAQLEKSRLLSDRFSAERPKGSFSTLEIQRTEQGDSAMYLCASSLGLQKTERDYEQYFGPGTRLTVT.

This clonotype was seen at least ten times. In DNA, the CDR3 is TGTGCCAGCTCACCGGTCAGGGGGAGCTCCTACGAGCAGTACTTC. Amino acids: CASSPVRGSSYEQYF. This sequence joins TRBV18 and TRBJ2-7; 7 nucleotides align to TRBD1. Germline V gene lookup returns CDR1 KGHSH and CDR2 LQKENI. With V trimmed by 3 bases and J by 0 bases, 5 bases remained unmatched. CDR3 size: 15 residues.

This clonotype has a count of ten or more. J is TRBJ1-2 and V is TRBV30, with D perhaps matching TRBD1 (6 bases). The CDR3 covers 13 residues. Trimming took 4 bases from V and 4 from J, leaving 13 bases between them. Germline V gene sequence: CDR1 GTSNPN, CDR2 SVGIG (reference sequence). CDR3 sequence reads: CAWTKDSPYGYTF. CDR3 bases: TGTGCCTGGACCAAGGACAGTCCCTATGGCTACACCTTC.

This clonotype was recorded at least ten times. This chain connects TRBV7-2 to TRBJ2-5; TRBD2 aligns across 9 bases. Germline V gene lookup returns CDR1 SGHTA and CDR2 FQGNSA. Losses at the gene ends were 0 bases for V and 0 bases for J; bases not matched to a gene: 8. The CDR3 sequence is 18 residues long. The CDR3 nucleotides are TGTGCCAGCAGCTTAGCCCCCGCGGGGGGGGAGTACCAAGAGACCCAGTACTTC. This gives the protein CASSLAPAGGEYQETQYF.

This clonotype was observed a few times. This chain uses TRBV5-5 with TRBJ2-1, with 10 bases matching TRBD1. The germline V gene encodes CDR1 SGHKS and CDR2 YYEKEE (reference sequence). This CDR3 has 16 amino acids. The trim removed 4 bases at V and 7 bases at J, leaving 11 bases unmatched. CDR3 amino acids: CASSVEGTGVLNEQFF. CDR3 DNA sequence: TGTGCCAGCAGCGTTGAGGGGACAGGGGTTTTGAATGAGCAGTTCTTC.

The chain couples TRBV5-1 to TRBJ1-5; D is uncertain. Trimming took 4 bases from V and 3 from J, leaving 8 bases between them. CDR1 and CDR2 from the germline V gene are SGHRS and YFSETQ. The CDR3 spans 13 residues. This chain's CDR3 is CASSLRANQPQHF. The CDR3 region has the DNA TGCGCCAGCAGCCTGCGGGCCAATCAGCCCCAGCATTTT.

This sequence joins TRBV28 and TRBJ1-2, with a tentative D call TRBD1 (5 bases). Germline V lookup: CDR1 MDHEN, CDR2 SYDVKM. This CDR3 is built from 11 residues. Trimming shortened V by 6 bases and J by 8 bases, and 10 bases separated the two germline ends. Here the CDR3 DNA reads TGTGCCAGCAGCAGAAGACAGGGCTACACCTTC. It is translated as CASSRRQGYTF.